This T cell receptor beta chain was recorded in a study of cytomegalovirus exposure and HLA in healthy donors. Study outcomes and limitations: Listed as cytomegalovirus-associated were 150 or so TCR beta chains.

To note about this clone: Its antigen is unknown.

TCRdb's table, derived via immunoSEQ multiplex PCR, lists solely in-frame clones and lacks some. Counted here are roughly 200,000 clones, about 89% occurring once; the ten biggest clones make up approximately 7.7%. Among the 100 to 150 subjects of the validation cohort, separate from the approximately 700-subject first cohort, were the donors. What was sequenced was PBMCs. This receptor was identified in a man in his thirties or forties in good health and CMV-seropositive.

The CDR3 DNA reads as TGCGCCAGCAGTGACCCCTCGGGGAACACTGAAGCTTTCTTT. Translated: CASSDPSGNTEAFF. The chain carries TRBV10-2 and TRBJ1-1; D gene unclear. Germline lookup yields CDR1 WSHSY and CDR2 SAAADI. Trimming removed 3 bases at V and 1 base at J, with 9 bases between. The CDR3 spans 14 residues.